This is a list of T cell receptor beta chains from one sample in a study of vaccination and CD4 T cells after COVID-19. TCRdb itself ran the PCR reads through MiXCR, one entry per CDR3 protein. The sample includes about 20,000 distinct CDR3 sequences, about three quarters of them seen just once. Antigens for these TCRs are unknown. The source was CD4+ T cells from blood, cultured in vitro, collected after SARS-CoV-2 vaccination. These receptors were obtained from a human donor who received a COVID-19 vaccine. Each CDR3 is given with its conserved first and last residue. Each record gives: CDR3 length, V gene, J gene, clone size, D gene, CDR3 protein, CDR3 DNA. The D gene is left open where the match is weak. The listing skips clone size in some rows; elsewhere it reads once, few, many or a size class.

cdr3_length: 12; v_call: TRBV20-1; j_call: TRBJ1-1; clone_size: NA; d_call: NA; cdr3_aa: CSASRRATEAFF; cdr3_nt: TGCAGTGCTAGTAGAAGGGCGACTGAAGCTTTCTTT
cdr3_length: 14; v_call: TRBV6-5; j_call: TRBJ1-5; clone_size: NA; d_call: NA; cdr3_aa: CASSYSGFSQPQHF; cdr3_nt: TGTGCCAGCAGTTACTCAGGGTTTAGTCAGCCCCAGCATTTT
cdr3_length: 15; v_call: TRBV10-3; j_call: TRBJ1-5; clone_size: NA; d_call: TRBD1; cdr3_aa: CATQIGQGDYQPQHF; cdr3_nt: TGTGCCACCCAAATAGGACAGGGCGATTATCAGCCCCAGCATTTT
cdr3_length: 12; v_call: TRBV29-1; j_call: TRBJ2-5; clone_size: NA; d_call: NA; cdr3_aa: CSVESRGETQYF; cdr3_nt: TGCAGCGTTGAGTCCCGGGGCGAGACCCAGTACTTC
cdr3_length: 16; v_call: TRBV19; j_call: TRBJ1-5; clone_size: once; d_call: NA; cdr3_aa: CASSRNDGAGNQPQHF; cdr3_nt: TGTGCCAGTAGTAGAAACGACGGGGCCGGCAATCAGCCCCAGCATTTT
cdr3_length: 12; v_call: TRBV24-1; j_call: TRBJ1-2; clone_size: NA; d_call: NA; cdr3_aa: CATSDREDGYTF; cdr3_nt: TGTGCCACCAGTGACAGGGAGGATGGCTACACCTTC
cdr3_length: 18; v_call: TRBV12-3/TRBV12-4; j_call: TRBJ1-6; clone_size: NA; d_call: NA; cdr3_aa: CASSRTGPRSSYNSPLHF; cdr3_nt: TGTGCCAGCAGTCGGACGGGCCCAAGGAGCTCCTATAATTCACCCCTCCACTTT
cdr3_length: 15; v_call: TRBV24-1; j_call: TRBJ1-5; clone_size: NA; d_call: TRBD1; cdr3_aa: CATSEGGQVDQPQHF; cdr3_nt: TGTGCCACCAGTGAGGGTGGACAGGTGGATCAGCCCCAGCATTTT
cdr3_length: 20; v_call: TRBV5-1; j_call: TRBJ1-1; clone_size: NA; d_call: TRBD1; cdr3_aa: CASSLGSWTGGMVSNTEAFF; cdr3_nt: TGCGCCAGCAGCTTGGGGAGTTGGACAGGGGGAATGGTGTCGAACACTGAAGCTTTCTTT
cdr3_length: 12; v_call: TRBV20-1; j_call: TRBJ1-5; clone_size: few; d_call: NA; cdr3_aa: CSARLGNQPQHF; cdr3_nt: TGCAGTGCTAGGCTGGGGAATCAGCCCCAGCATTTT
cdr3_length: 12; v_call: TRBV12-3/TRBV12-4; j_call: TRBJ1-2; clone_size: few; d_call: NA; cdr3_aa: CASSSVNYGYTF; cdr3_nt: TGTGCCAGCAGTTCCGTGAACTATGGCTACACCTTC
cdr3_length: 13; v_call: TRBV19; j_call: TRBJ1-5; clone_size: NA; d_call: NA; cdr3_aa: CASNSRSNQPQHF; cdr3_nt: TGTGCCAGTAACTCTCGTAGCAATCAGCCCCAGCATTTT
cdr3_length: 13; v_call: TRBV10-3; j_call: TRBJ1-1; clone_size: NA; d_call: NA; cdr3_aa: CAISERDSAEAFF; cdr3_nt: TGTGCCATCAGTGAGAGGGATTCCGCTGAAGCTTTCTTT
cdr3_length: 13; v_call: TRBV30; j_call: TRBJ1-6; clone_size: NA; d_call: TRBD1; cdr3_aa: CAWRKTGGSPLHF; cdr3_nt: TGTGCCTGGAGGAAGACAGGGGGTTCACCCCTCCACTTT
cdr3_length: 11; v_call: TRBV6-1; j_call: TRBJ1-1; clone_size: NA; d_call: NA; cdr3_aa: CASSKNTEAFF; cdr3_nt: TGTGCCAGCAGTAAGAACACTGAAGCTTTCTTT
cdr3_length: 14; v_call: TRBV7-9; j_call: TRBJ1-2; clone_size: NA; d_call: TRBD1; cdr3_aa: CASSTRTGNYGYTF; cdr3_nt: TGTGCCAGCAGCACAAGGACAGGCAACTATGGCTACACCTTC
cdr3_length: 14; v_call: TRBV10-3; j_call: TRBJ1-2; clone_size: NA; d_call: NA; cdr3_aa: CAISESLPNYGYTF; cdr3_nt: TGTGCCATCAGTGAGTCCTTACCTAACTATGGCTACACCTTC
cdr3_length: 18; v_call: TRBV21-1; j_call: TRBJ2-2; clone_size: NA; d_call: NA; cdr3_aa: CASSNTSRTARGNGELFF; cdr3_nt: TGTGCCAGCAGCAACACTTCTAGGACAGCACGGGGAAACGGGGAGCTGTTTTTT
cdr3_length: 14; v_call: TRBV7-3; j_call: TRBJ2-7; clone_size: few; d_call: TRBD2; cdr3_aa: CASSLTGGNYEQYF; cdr3_nt: TGTGCCAGCAGCTTAACGGGGGGGAACTACGAGCAGTACTTC
cdr3_length: 16; v_call: TRBV7-8; j_call: TRBJ1-1; clone_size: few; d_call: NA; cdr3_aa: CASSLRRGTLNTEAFF; cdr3_nt: TGTGCCAGCAGCTTACGACGGGGGACGTTGAACACTGAAGCTTTCTTT
cdr3_length: 17; v_call: TRBV19; j_call: TRBJ1-6; clone_size: NA; d_call: NA; cdr3_aa: CASSITGSSSYNSPLHF; cdr3_nt: TGTGCCAGTAGTATAACAGGTTCAAGCTCCTATAATTCACCCCTCCACTTT
cdr3_length: 14; v_call: TRBV30; j_call: TRBJ1-6; clone_size: NA; d_call: NA; cdr3_aa: CAWSLDPNNSPLHF; cdr3_nt: TGTGCCTGGAGTCTCGACCCGAATAATTCACCCCTCCACTTT
cdr3_length: 13; v_call: TRBV7-2; j_call: TRBJ1-5; clone_size: NA; d_call: NA; cdr3_aa: CASSYDRNQPQHF; cdr3_nt: TGTGCCAGCAGCTACGACAGAAATCAGCCCCAGCATTTT
cdr3_length: 16; v_call: TRBV1; j_call: TRBJ1-1; clone_size: NA; d_call: NA; cdr3_aa: CTSSQAPDRGLHEAFF; cdr3_nt: TGCACCAGCAGCCAAGCCCCGGACAGGGGACTCCATGAAGCTTTCTTT
cdr3_length: 12; v_call: TRBV30; j_call: TRBJ1-6; clone_size: NA; d_call: NA; cdr3_aa: CASGRGNSPLHF; cdr3_nt: TGTGCCTCCGGACGGGGAAATTCACCCCTCCACTTT
cdr3_length: 15; v_call: TRBV20-1; j_call: TRBJ1-6; clone_size: few; d_call: NA; cdr3_aa: CSAAESGRTESPLHF; cdr3_nt: TGCAGTGCTGCTGAGTCAGGGCGTACAGAATCACCCCTCCACTTT
cdr3_length: 11; v_call: TRBV10-3; j_call: TRBJ1-1; clone_size: once; d_call: NA; cdr3_aa: CAISDVSEAFF; cdr3_nt: TGTGCCATCAGTGATGTATCTGAAGCTTTCTTT
cdr3_length: 13; v_call: TRBV12-3/TRBV12-4; j_call: TRBJ1-2; clone_size: medium-sized; d_call: NA; cdr3_aa: CASSYGDISGYTF; cdr3_nt: TGTGCCAGCAGTTACGGGGACATTAGTGGCTACACCTTC
cdr3_length: 14; v_call: TRBV24-1; j_call: TRBJ1-5; clone_size: once; d_call: NA; cdr3_aa: CATSGQGSNQPQHF; cdr3_nt: TGTGCCACCAGTGGGCAGGGAAGCAATCAGCCCCAGCATTTT
cdr3_length: 16; v_call: TRBV5-1; j_call: TRBJ1-1; clone_size: NA; d_call: TRBD1; cdr3_aa: CASSLGAQGTNTEAFF; cdr3_nt: TGCGCCAGCAGCTTGGGCGCACAGGGGACGAACACTGAAGCTTTCTTT
cdr3_length: 14; v_call: TRBV2; j_call: TRBJ2-5; clone_size: NA; d_call: NA; cdr3_aa: CASNDRVRGETQYF; cdr3_nt: TGTGCCAGCAACGATAGGGTCAGGGGAGAGACCCAGTACTTC
cdr3_length: 15; v_call: TRBV15; j_call: TRBJ1-2; clone_size: once; d_call: TRBD1; cdr3_aa: CATSREVARQGRYTF; cdr3_nt: TGTGCCACCAGCAGAGAAGTAGCGAGACAGGGGCGCTACACCTTC
cdr3_length: 16; v_call: TRBV6-1; j_call: TRBJ1-1; clone_size: NA; d_call: TRBD1; cdr3_aa: CASSRRSDRGPTEAFF; cdr3_nt: TGTGCCAGCAGCCGACGAAGTGACAGGGGGCCAACTGAAGCTTTCTTT
cdr3_length: 14; v_call: TRBV2; j_call: TRBJ1-5; clone_size: NA; d_call: NA; cdr3_aa: CASARGSSNQPQHF; cdr3_nt: TGTGCCAGCGCCCGAGGGAGTAGCAATCAGCCCCAGCATTTT
cdr3_length: 16; v_call: TRBV7-8; j_call: TRBJ2-7; clone_size: NA; d_call: NA; cdr3_aa: CASSLSGTGATYEQYF; cdr3_nt: TGTGCCAGCAGCTTATCCGGGACGGGGGCTACCTACGAGCAGTACTTC
cdr3_length: 16; v_call: TRBV5-1; j_call: TRBJ2-2; clone_size: NA; d_call: NA; cdr3_aa: CASRSTRQANTGELFF; cdr3_nt: TGCGCCAGCCGCTCCACTCGTCAAGCGAACACCGGGGAGCTGTTTTTT
cdr3_length: 17; v_call: TRBV6-2/TRBV6-3; j_call: TRBJ2-3; clone_size: NA; d_call: TRBD2; cdr3_aa: CASTRGLEAINADTQYF; cdr3_nt: TGTGCCAGCACCCGGGGACTAGAGGCCATAAATGCAGATACGCAGTATTTT
cdr3_length: 17; v_call: TRBV7-8; j_call: TRBJ2-3; clone_size: NA; d_call: TRBD2; cdr3_aa: CASSMRLAGGATDTQYF; cdr3_nt: TGTGCCAGCAGCATGAGACTAGCGGGGGGAGCCACAGATACGCAGTATTTT
cdr3_length: 11; v_call: TRBV19; j_call: TRBJ2-5; clone_size: NA; d_call: NA; cdr3_aa: CASSERETQYF; cdr3_nt: TGTGCCAGTAGCGAGAGAGAGACCCAGTACTTC
cdr3_length: 13; v_call: TRBV6-5; j_call: TRBJ2-3; clone_size: NA; d_call: NA; cdr3_aa: CASSDSIGAGQYF; cdr3_nt: TGTGCCAGCAGTGACTCGATAGGGGCAGGGCAGTATTTT
cdr3_length: 12; v_call: TRBV18; j_call: TRBJ1-5; clone_size: once; d_call: NA; cdr3_aa: CASSPADQPQHF; cdr3_nt: TGTGCCAGCTCACCGGCAGATCAGCCCCAGCATTTT
cdr3_length: 15; v_call: TRBV6-1; j_call: TRBJ2-7; clone_size: NA; d_call: TRBD1; cdr3_aa: CASTPGQGASYEQYF; cdr3_nt: TGTGCCAGCACCCCGGGACAGGGGGCTTCCTACGAGCAGTACTTC
cdr3_length: 15; v_call: TRBV14; j_call: TRBJ2-1; clone_size: NA; d_call: TRBD1; cdr3_aa: CASSQDQTGGTEQFF; cdr3_nt: TGTGCCAGCAGCCAAGATCAGACAGGGGGAACCGAGCAGTTCTTC
cdr3_length: 13; v_call: TRBV6-5; j_call: TRBJ2-7; clone_size: NA; d_call: NA; cdr3_aa: CASSYRGGYEQYF; cdr3_nt: TGTGCCAGCAGCTACCGGGGAGGCTACGAGCAGTACTTC
cdr3_length: 13; v_call: TRBV2; j_call: TRBJ1-2; clone_size: NA; d_call: TRBD1; cdr3_aa: CASSEFGQGRYTF; cdr3_nt: TGTGCCAGCAGTGAATTCGGACAGGGACGCTACACCTTC
cdr3_length: 15; v_call: TRBV12-3/TRBV12-4; j_call: TRBJ1-5; clone_size: NA; d_call: NA; cdr3_aa: CASSLEGESNQPQHF; cdr3_nt: TGTGCCAGCAGTTTGGAAGGGGAGAGCAATCAGCCCCAGCATTTT
cdr3_length: 13; v_call: TRBV2; j_call: TRBJ2-7; clone_size: NA; d_call: NA; cdr3_aa: CASSREATYEQYF; cdr3_nt: TGTGCCAGCAGTCGGGAAGCGACCTACGAGCAGTACTTC
cdr3_length: 15; v_call: TRBV20-1; j_call: TRBJ2-3; clone_size: NA; d_call: NA; cdr3_aa: CSAARDTRGGDTQYF; cdr3_nt: TGCAGTGCTGCACGAGATACCCGGGGAGGAGATACGCAGTATTTT
cdr3_length: 15; v_call: TRBV19; j_call: TRBJ1-1; clone_size: NA; d_call: TRBD1; cdr3_aa: CASSRQGVRNTEAFF; cdr3_nt: TGTGCCAGTAGTAGACAGGGTGTCCGGAACACTGAAGCTTTCTTT
cdr3_length: 11; v_call: TRBV2; j_call: TRBJ2-5; clone_size: NA; d_call: NA; cdr3_aa: CASRDQEPQYF; cdr3_nt: TGTGCCAGCAGGGATCAAGAGCCCCAGTACTTC
cdr3_length: 13; v_call: TRBV27; j_call: TRBJ1-2; clone_size: NA; d_call: NA; cdr3_aa: CASSLRQNYGYTF; cdr3_nt: TGTGCCAGCAGTTTACGGCAAAACTATGGCTACACCTTC
cdr3_length: 15; v_call: TRBV7-2; j_call: TRBJ2-2; clone_size: NA; d_call: TRBD2; cdr3_aa: CASSLGGLASGELFF; cdr3_nt: TGTGCCAGCAGCTTAGGGGGACTAGCCTCCGGGGAGCTGTTTTTT
cdr3_length: 14; v_call: TRBV12-3/TRBV12-4; j_call: TRBJ2-3; clone_size: few; d_call: NA; cdr3_aa: CASSLSQSTDTQYF; cdr3_nt: TGTGCCAGCAGTTTGTCACAGTCCACAGATACGCAGTATTTT
cdr3_length: 13; v_call: TRBV24-1; j_call: TRBJ2-5; clone_size: once; d_call: NA; cdr3_aa: CATSGRVQETQYF; cdr3_nt: TGTGCCACCAGTGGCAGGGTCCAAGAGACCCAGTACTTC